A selection of T cell receptor beta chains follows, all from one sample in a study of OX40 agonist ivuxolimab in advanced cancers. The protocol was immunoSEQ multiplex PCR, while the TCRdb copy is restricted to in-frame clones and leaves out a portion. The sample yields under 70,000 clones, more than 80% seen once. The source material was CD4+ or CD8+ T cells sorted from blood, sampled in a trial of the OX40 agonist ivuxolimab. The receptor source for this set is an adult with an advanced solid tumor such as melanoma, head and neck, liver or kidney cancer. Each CDR3 is given with its conserved first and last residue. The order of the fields is J gene, clone size, D gene, V gene, CDR3 DNA, CDR3 protein. A D gene is named only where the DNA matches it firmly. Only some rows state a clone size, as once, few, many or a class for expanded clones.

>TRBJ2-2|.|.|TRBV27
TGTGCCAGCAGCCGAAAATACAGGGAGCCAAACACCGGGGAGCTGTTTTTT
CASSRKYREPNTGELFF
>TRBJ2-7|few|.|TRBV2
TGTGCCACCCGACAGAGAGCCTACGAGCAGTACTTC
CATRQRAYEQYF
>TRBJ1-1|few|.|TRBV30
TGTGCCTGGAGAGACAACACTGAAGCTTTCTTT
CAWRDNTEAFF
>TRBJ2-7|.|TRBD1|TRBV19
TGTGCCAGTAGAGGGGCGGGACAGGGAGCTTCCGAGCAGTACTTC
CASRGAGQGASEQYF
>TRBJ2-6|.|.|TRBV27
TGTGCCAGCAGTTCGCAAACCGCTGGGGCCAACGTCCTGACTTTC
CASSSQTAGANVLTF
>TRBJ2-7|.|.|TRBV30
TGTGCCTGGAGTGCCCACTACGAGCAGTACTTC
CAWSAHYEQYF
>TRBJ2-2|.|.|TRBV19
TGTGCCAGTATCTCTAGCCGGCGCACCGGGGAGCTGTTTTTT
CASISSRRTGELFF
>TRBJ2-3|.|.|TRBV19
TGTGCCAGTAGTAACCCGGACACCGCTAGCACAGATACGCAGTATTTT
CASSNPDTASTDTQYF
>TRBJ2-5|.|.|TRBV6-6
TGTGCCAGCAGCCAGTCTACCAGGGAGACCCAGTACTTC
CASSQSTRETQYF
>TRBJ1-2|once|TRBD1|TRBV30
TGTGCCTGGAGTGTCAGGACAGGGGGCTACACCTTC
CAWSVRTGGYTF
>TRBJ2-7|.|.|TRBV21-1
TGTGCCAGCAGCAAAACAGTCTATAGCTCCTACGAGCAGTACTTC
CASSKTVYSSYEQYF
>TRBJ2-7|.|.|TRBV5-1
TGCGCCAGCAGCTTGGCCAGCGGCGCCGAGCAGTACTTC
CASSLASGAEQYF
>TRBJ2-1|few|.|TRBV5-4
TGTGCCAGCAGCCCCCCCGGGCGAGCGGATAATGAGCAGTTCTTC
CASSPPGRADNEQFF
>TRBJ1-1|once|TRBD1|TRBV6-4
TGTGCCAGCAGTGAGCAGGGGGGAGTCACTGAAGCTTTCTTT
CASSEQGGVTEAFF
>TRBJ2-3|once|TRBD1|TRBV6-1
TGTGCCAGCAGTGAAAGGGACAGGGGTACGATGAGCACAGATACGCAGTATTTT
CASSERDRGTMSTDTQYF
>TRBJ1-1|.|TRBD1|TRBV7-3
TGTGCCAGCAGCTCAGAAGGACAGGGGGCTAGTGAAGCTTTCTTT
CASSSEGQGASEAFF
>TRBJ2-1|.|TRBD2|TRBV5-1
TGCGCCAGCAGCGAGCTAGCGGAGGATGAGCAGTTCTTC
CASSELAEDEQFF
>TRBJ2-2|once|.|TRBV7-8
TGTGCCAGCAGCTTCGGGGGCCAAACCACCGGGGAGCTGTTTTTT
CASSFGGQTTGELFF
>TRBJ2-7|.|.|TRBV5-1
TGCGCCAGCAGCTTGGTGGGTTTCTACGAGCAGTACTTC
CASSLVGFYEQYF
>TRBJ2-2|.|TRBD2|TRBV19
TGTGCCAGTAGTATAAGCGGGAGATTCACCGGGGAGCTGTTTTTT
CASSISGRFTGELFF
>TRBJ2-2|few|.|TRBV27
TGTGCCAGCAGTTTACTCTCCACAGGCACTCCCACCGGGGAGCTGTTTTTT
CASSLLSTGTPTGELFF
>TRBJ2-3|.|TRBD2|TRBV5-1
TGCGCCAGCAGCACGGGACTAGCGGGAGACGGGATAGATACGCAGTATTTT
CASSTGLAGDGIDTQYF
>TRBJ2-3|few|TRBD2|TRBV5-1
TGCGCCAGCAGCCGGGTTATAGCGGGAGATACGCAGTATTTT
CASSRVIAGDTQYF
>TRBJ2-2|.|TRBD2|TRBV30
TGTGCCTGGACTAGCGGGAGTTCCGGGGAGCTGTTTTTT
CAWTSGSSGELFF
>TRBJ1-2|few|TRBD1|TRBV28
TGTGCCAGCAGCCCCCAGGGGGCTGTAAACTATGGCTACACCTTC
CASSPQGAVNYGYTF
>TRBJ2-1|.|TRBD2|TRBV4-2
TGTGCCAGCAGCCAAACGGTGACTAGCGGTTTCTACAATGAGCAGTTCTTC
CASSQTVTSGFYNEQFF
>TRBJ2-1|.|.|TRBV5-1
TGCGCCAGCAGCCCAGCCACAGAGTACAATGAGCAGTTCTTC
CASSPATEYNEQFF
>TRBJ2-1|.|TRBD1|TRBV6-1
TGTGCCAGCTCCCTGGGACAGGGACCCTACAATGAGCAGTTCTTC
CASSLGQGPYNEQFF
>TRBJ1-2|.|.|TRBV21-1
TGTGCCAGCGTCCCCCGTGGACAGGGCTATGGCTACACCTTC
CASVPRGQGYGYTF